A single sample is the source of the 6 T cell receptor beta chains below, sequenced in a study of hypomethylating agent response in myelodysplastic syndrome. TCRdb's table, derived via immunoSEQ multiplex PCR, lists solely in-frame clones and lacks some. The sample has 6,000 or so clones, approximately 84% seen once. Specimen: bone marrow, collected before or after starting hypomethylating agent treatment for myelodysplastic syndrome (not recorded which). These receptors originate from a human donor with myelodysplastic syndrome.

The V call is TRBV7-2, the J call TRBJ2-3, with D perhaps matching TRBD2 (5 bases). The CDR3 extends over 11 amino acids. Germline V lookup: CDR1 SGHTA, CDR2 FQGNSA. V was trimmed by 4 bases and J by 8 bases, leaving 7 bases between them. CDR3 in amino acids: CASSSGGTQYF. The CDR3, as DNA: TGTGCCAGCAGCTCCGGAGGTACGCAGTATTTT. Drawing the rest from reference TRBV7-2 and TRBJ2-3, the complete variable domain is GAGVSQSPSNKVTEKGKDVELRCDPISGHTALYWYRQSLGQGLEFLIYFQGNSAPDKSGLPSDRFSAERTGGSVSTLTIQRTQQEDSAVYLCASSSGGTQYFGPGTRLTVL.

The chain employs TRBV7-2 and TRBJ1-2; D may be TRBD1 (5 bases). CDR3 length: 15 amino acids. Trimming removed 5 bases at V and 5 bases at J, with 18 bases between. Germline V gene sequence: CDR1 SGHTA, CDR2 FQGNSA. CDR3 region: CASSPSRQLLYGYTF. The CDR3, as DNA: TGTGCCAGCAGCCCCAGTAGACAGCTCCTATATGGCTACACCTTC. Full variable domain (missing parts from reference TRBV7-2 and TRBJ1-2): GAGVSQSPSNKVTEKGKDVELRCDPISGHTALYWYRQSLGQGLEFLIYFQGNSAPDKSGLPSDRFSAERTGGSVSTLTIQRTQQEDSAVYLCASSPSRQLLYGYTFGSGTRLTVV.

CDR3 amino acids: CASSPVSTGGATQQYF. The DNA of the CDR3 is TGTGCCAGCAGTCCAGTGTCGACAGGAGGGGCAACTCAGCAGTACTTC. V usage is TRBV27 and J usage is TRBJ2-7; D possibly matches TRBD1 or TRBD2 (6 bases each). The CDR3 contains 16 residues. V gave up 5 bases and J gave up 8 bases, with 25 bases separating them. Germline V gene lookup returns CDR1 MNHEY and CDR2 SMNVEV (reference sequence).

The CDR3 DNA is TGTGCCAGCGGGGCACTAAGCAATCAGCCCCAGCATTTT. This translates into CASGALSNQPQHF. The chain is built from TRBV7-8 and TRBJ1-5, with D tentatively TRBD1 (5 bases). Germline assignment: CDR1 SGHVS and CDR2 FQNEAQ. Trimming shortened V by 8 bases and J by 1 base, and 9 bases separated the two germline ends. The CDR3 loop spans 13 amino acids.

The chain employs TRBV6-1 and TRBJ2-1; 7 nucleotides align to TRBD1. The V segment lost 2 bases and the J segment 5 bases; nucleotides outside the gene matches: 15. CDR3 length: 18 residues. The V gene's germline CDR1 is MNHNS and CDR2 SASEGT. CDR3 in DNA: TGTGCCAGCAGTGAACGGCCCAGGGGGTCATACGGAGACAATGAGCAGTTCTTC. The encoded protein is CASSERPRGSYGDNEQFF.

This chain uses TRBV9 with TRBJ1-2, with D possibly TRBD1 on 5 matching bases. The CDR3 covers 13 residues. Germline assignment: CDR1 SGDLS and CDR2 YYNGEE. V gave up 5 bases and J gave up 4 bases, with 12 bases separating them. This CDR3 is CASSKDIPYGYTF. The CDR3 DNA follows: TGTGCCAGCAGTAAGGACATACCCTATGGCTACACCTTC.